A single sample gave rise to the 11 T cell receptor beta chains below, sequenced in a study of T cells in Graves' hyperthyroidism and ophthalmopathy. Amplification of TCR beta CDR3 regions was performed using RNA transcripts as template. A first-round RT-PCR of the TCR CDR3 used the HTBI primer set. TCRdb called the multiplex PCR reads again in MiXCR, with one record for every CDR3 protein. Of under 550,000 distinct CDR3 sequences listed, approximately 20% are singletons. Sequenced material: blood. Receptors were obtained from a middle-aged man with Graves' ophthalmopathy.

In this sample, this clonotype turned up many times. The chain employs TRBV20-1 and TRBJ2-5; D not certain. Germline V gene data show CDR1 as DFQATT and CDR2 as SNEGSKA (reference sequence). With 5 bases removed from V and 2 bases from J, the gap between germline ends came to 12 bases. This CDR3 is built from 13 residues. CDR3 residues: CSADASLQETQYF. CDR3 DNA sequence: TGCAGTGCTGATGCTTCCCTTCAAGAGACCCAGTACTTC.

The chain employs TRBV6-1 and TRBJ1-2; possible D gene TRBD1, 5 bases. This CDR3 contains 13 residues. Trimming shortened V by 2 bases and J by 6 bases, and 10 bases separated the two germline ends. From germline, CDR1 is MNHNS and CDR2 SASEGT. The CDR3 loop is CASSEWRDDGYTF. In DNA form, the CDR3 reads TGTGCCAGCAGTGAATGGAGGGACGATGGCTACACCTTC.

This clonotype was counted at least ten times. The chain links TRBV7-3 to TRBJ1-2, with 8 nucleotides matching TRBD1. The CDR3 runs 14 residues. V was pared by 5 bases and J by 6 bases, with 8 bases of the junction left unmatched. Germline CDR1 reads SGHTA; CDR2 reads FQGTGA. In DNA form, the CDR3 reads TGTGCCAGCAGCACAGGGGGAGCCTCGGATGGCTACACCTTC. It translates to CASSTGGASDGYTF.

This clonotype has at least ten counts. The rearrangement links TRBV7-8 to TRBJ2-7, with 7 bases aligning to TRBD1. The CDR3 consists of 15 residues. V lost 2 bases and J lost 4; bases outside the gene matches: 8. CDR1 and CDR2 (germline): SGHVS, FQNEAQ. CDR3 amino acids: CASSLNRGFIYEQYF. The CDR3 DNA reads as TGTGCCAGCAGCTTAAACAGGGGTTTTATTTACGAGCAGTACTTC. Based on the CDR3 plus reference TRBV7-8 and TRBJ2-7, the full variable domain is GAGVSQSPRYKVAKRGQDVALRCDPISGHVSLFWYQQALGQGPEFLTYFQNEAQLDKSGLPSDRFFAERPEGSVSTLKIQRTQQEDSAVYLCASSLNRGFIYEQYFGPGTRLTVT.

Many counts were recorded for this clonotype. V usage is TRBV5-1 and J usage is TRBJ2-3, with 8 bases that match TRBD2. After removal of 4 bases from V and 4 bases from J, the junction contained 8 bases not matched to a gene. The CDR3 length is 15 residues. The germline CDR1 and CDR2 sequences are SGHRS and YFSETQ. CDR3 region: CASSLRGVGADTQYF. In DNA form, the CDR3 reads TGCGCCAGCAGCCTGCGGGGGGTAGGGGCAGATACGCAGTATTTT. Together with reference TRBV5-1 and TRBJ2-3, the CDR3 gives the full variable domain: KAGVTQTPRYLIKTRGQQVTLSCSPISGHRSVSWYQQTPGQGLQFLFEYFSETQRNKGNFPGRFSGRQFSNSRSEMNVSTLELGDSALYLCASSLRGVGADTQYFGPGTRLTVL.

The chain links TRBV28 to TRBJ2-1; D unclear. The germline gives CDR1 MDHEN, CDR2 SYDVKM. The CDR3 loop spans 17 amino acids. With 0 bases removed from V and 0 bases from J, the gap between germline ends came to 12 bases. CDR3 protein: CASSLWALKSSYNEQFF. In DNA, the CDR3 is TGTGCCAGCAGTTTATGGGCCCTTAAAAGCTCCTACAATGAGCAGTTCTTC. The complete variable domain, with remaining parts taken from reference TRBV28 and TRBJ2-1, reads DVKVTQSSRYLVKRTGEKVFLECVQDMDHENMFWYRQDPGLGLRLIYFSYDVKMKEKGDIPEGYSVSREKKERFSLILESASTNQTSMYLCASSLWALKSSYNEQFFGPGTRLTVL.

In its sample, this clonotype was seen many times. The rearrangement links TRBV5-1 to TRBJ2-7; D is unresolved. Germline CDR1 and CDR2: SGHRS and YFSETQ. This CDR3 is built from 14 residues. Trimming removed 3 bases from V and 3 bases from J, with 13 bases in between. Here the CDR3 reads CASSSFGPGYEQYF. Here the CDR3 DNA reads TGCGCCAGCAGCTCCTTTGGGCCGGGCTACGAGCAGTACTTC.

This clonotype was detected many times. The chain recombines TRBV9 with TRBJ2-7, with D possibly matching TRBD2 (5 bases). The germline gives CDR1 SGDLS, CDR2 YYNGEE. The CDR3 has 12 amino acids. The germline V and J ends were trimmed by 4 bases and 7 bases, with 12 bases remaining between them. Written as DNA, the CDR3 is TGTGCCAGCAGCCTCGTGAGAGGGGAGCAGTACTTC. It codes for CASSLVRGEQYF.

This clonotype was counted many times. V gene TRBV6-2 or TRBV6-3 combines with J gene TRBJ2-2; D possibly corresponds to TRBD2 (6 bases). There are 18 residues in the CDR3. Germline CDR1 and CDR2: MNHEY and SVGEGT. V shed 0 bases and J shed 1 base, with 15 bases lying between them. The CDR3 DNA follows: TGTGCCAGCAGTTACTCCCGGGGACTGAATAAGAACACCGGGGAGCTGTTTTTT. This sequence encodes CASSYSRGLNKNTGELFF.

This clonotype was seen ten or more times. The gene calls are TRBV6-1 and TRBJ2-1, with 8 bases matching TRBD1. Germline CDR1 is MNHNS and CDR2 is SASEGT. J gave up 8 bases and V 6 bases, and 12 bases lay outside the gene matches. The CDR3 has 15 amino acids. The CDR3 protein is CASRRGQGMGDEQFF. CDR3 DNA: TGTGCCAGCAGGCGCGGACAGGGCATGGGGGATGAGCAGTTCTTC.

This clonotype has ten or more counts. The chain recombines TRBV11-2 with TRBJ2-7; TRBD1 matches at 8 bases. Germline CDR1 SGHAT, CDR2 FQNNGV. Germline trimming cut 5 bases from V and 4 bases from J; bases unmatched to any gene: 10. The CDR3 contains 15 residues. The CDR3 is CASSPQTGALYEQYF. CDR3 DNA sequence: TGTGCCAGCAGCCCACAGACAGGGGCGCTGTACGAGCAGTACTTC.